This T cell receptor beta chain emerged from a study of regulatory T cells in long-lasting Graves disease. Findings and caveats of the study: Patients whose Graves' disease persisted exhibited lower TCR diversity than those newly diagnosed. TRBV28 was favored in persistent disease, as were TRBJ1-2 and TRBJ2-5.

Arm-PCR of CDR3 regions and iRepertoire HTBI primers were the basis on which TCR beta libraries were built. TCRdb re-analysed the multiplex PCR reads in MiXCR, keeping a single row per CDR3 protein. The data show around 460,000 distinct CDR3 sequences, with about 20% seen just once and around 13% held by the top ten. About this clonotype: What it binds is unknown.

Time point meaning: persistent/refractory GD, antithyroid drugs over 5 years with positive TRAb. PBMC RNA was the source of the TCR library. Looked up from germline, CDR1 is MNHGY and CDR2 is SVAAGI. The junction had 3 bases not matched to a gene; V was cut back by 4 bases and J by 2 bases. The CDR3 runs to 15 residues. The rearrangement uses TRBV6-9 and TRBJ2-3; 10 nucleotides align to TRBD1. Sequencing used peripheral blood mononuclear cells (PBMCs), obtained when the disease was refractory, from a patient treated with antithyroid drugs. This clonotype was obtained from a female donor with Graves disease. CDR3 in amino acids: CASSWTGGYTDTQYF. CDR3 nucleotides: TGTGCCAGCAGTTGGACAGGGGGTTACACAGATACGCAGTATTTT.